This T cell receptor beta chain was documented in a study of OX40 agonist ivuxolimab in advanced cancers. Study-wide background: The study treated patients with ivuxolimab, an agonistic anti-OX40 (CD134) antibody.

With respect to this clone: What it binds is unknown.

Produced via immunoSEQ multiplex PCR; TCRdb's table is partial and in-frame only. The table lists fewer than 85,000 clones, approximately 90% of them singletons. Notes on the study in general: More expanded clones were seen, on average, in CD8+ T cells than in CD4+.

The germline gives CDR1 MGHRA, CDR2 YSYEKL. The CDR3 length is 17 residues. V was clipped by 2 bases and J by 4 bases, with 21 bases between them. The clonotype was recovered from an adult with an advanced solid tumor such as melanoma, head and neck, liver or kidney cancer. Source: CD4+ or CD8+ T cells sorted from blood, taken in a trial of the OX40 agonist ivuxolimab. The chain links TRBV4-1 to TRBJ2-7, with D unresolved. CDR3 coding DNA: TGCGCCAGCAGCCAATCCCCTCTGGGCAGTTACCTTTACGAGCAGTACTTC. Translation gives CASSQSPLGSYLYEQYF.